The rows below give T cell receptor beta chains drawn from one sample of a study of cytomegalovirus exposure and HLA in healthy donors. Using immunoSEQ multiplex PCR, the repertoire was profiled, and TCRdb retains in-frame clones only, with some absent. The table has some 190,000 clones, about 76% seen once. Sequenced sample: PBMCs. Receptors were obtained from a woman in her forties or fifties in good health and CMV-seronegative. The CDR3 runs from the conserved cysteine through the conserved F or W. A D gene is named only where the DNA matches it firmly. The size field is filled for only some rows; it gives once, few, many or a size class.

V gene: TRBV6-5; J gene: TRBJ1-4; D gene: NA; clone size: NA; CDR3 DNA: TGTGCCAGCAGTTCTATGTCAGTTAGGGGCAGCGAAAAACTGTTTTTT; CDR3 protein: CASSSMSVRGSEKLFF
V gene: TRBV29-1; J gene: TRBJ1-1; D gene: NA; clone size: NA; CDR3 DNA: TGCAGCGTTGTAGGGGCTGAAGCTTTCTTT; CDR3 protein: CSVVGAEAFF
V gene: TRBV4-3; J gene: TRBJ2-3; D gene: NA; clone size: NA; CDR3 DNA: TGCGCCAGCAGCCAGGACTTAGGTTTGGGGGCGAGGACAGATACGCAGTATTTT; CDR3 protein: CASSQDLGLGARTDTQYF
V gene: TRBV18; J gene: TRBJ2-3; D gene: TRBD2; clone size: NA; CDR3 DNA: TGTGCCGTACCGGGACTAGCACGCACAGATACGCAGTATTTT; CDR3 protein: CAVPGLARTDTQYF
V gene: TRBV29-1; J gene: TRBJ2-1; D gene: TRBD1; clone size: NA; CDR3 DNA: TGCAGCCCTCAGAAGGACAGGGTGAGGTTCTTC; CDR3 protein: CSPQKDRVRFF
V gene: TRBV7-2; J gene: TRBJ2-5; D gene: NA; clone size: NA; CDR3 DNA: TGTGCCAGCAGCTTGAGGGGGGGGAGCCCAGAGACCCAGTACTTC; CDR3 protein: CASSLRGGSPETQYF
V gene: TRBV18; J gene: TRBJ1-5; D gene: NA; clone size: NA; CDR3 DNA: TGTGCCAGCTCACCCGGTGCGGGGTCCCAGCCCCAGCATTTT; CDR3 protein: CASSPGAGSQPQHF
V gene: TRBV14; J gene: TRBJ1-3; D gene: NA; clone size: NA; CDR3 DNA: TGTGCCAGCAGCCAAGATCAACCCAGGCGCAGAAACACCATATATTTT; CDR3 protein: CASSQDQPRRRNTIYF
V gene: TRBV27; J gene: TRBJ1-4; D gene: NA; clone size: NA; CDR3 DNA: TGTGCCAGCAGTACCCTGGACTCACGGCCGGAAAAACTGTTTTTT; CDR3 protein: CASSTLDSRPEKLFF
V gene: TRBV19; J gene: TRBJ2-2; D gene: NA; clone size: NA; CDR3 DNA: TGTGCCAGTAGGAGAACAGGGTTATGGCAAGGCGGGGAGCTGTTTTTT; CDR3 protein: CASRRTGLWQGGELFF
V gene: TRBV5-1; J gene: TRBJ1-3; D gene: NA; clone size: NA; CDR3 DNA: TGCGCCAGCAGCCCCGGCGGGGCGACGAATGGAAACACCATATATTTT; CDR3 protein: CASSPGGATNGNTIYF
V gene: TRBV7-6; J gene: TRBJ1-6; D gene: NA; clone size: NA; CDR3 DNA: TGTGCCAGCAGTCGAGGGGGTGTCAGTTCACCCCTCCACTTT; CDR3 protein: CASSRGGVSSPLHF
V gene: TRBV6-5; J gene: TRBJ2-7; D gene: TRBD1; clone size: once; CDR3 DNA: TGTGCCAGCGGGGACAGAACCTACGAGCAGTACTTC; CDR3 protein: CASGDRTYEQYF
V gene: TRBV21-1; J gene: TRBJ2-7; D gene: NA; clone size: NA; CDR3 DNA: TGTGCCAGCAGCAAAGCCGACAGGGGGAGGGACGAGCAGTACTTC; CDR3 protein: CASSKADRGRDEQYF
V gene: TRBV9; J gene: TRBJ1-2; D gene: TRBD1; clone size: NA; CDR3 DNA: TGTGCCAGCAGCGTCGGGACAGGGGGCGGCTATGGCTACACCTTC; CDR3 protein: CASSVGTGGGYGYTF
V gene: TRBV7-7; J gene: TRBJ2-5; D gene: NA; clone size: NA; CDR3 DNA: TGTGCTAGCAGCTTAATCAGGGTGGCGGAGACCCAGTACTTC; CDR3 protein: CASSLIRVAETQYF
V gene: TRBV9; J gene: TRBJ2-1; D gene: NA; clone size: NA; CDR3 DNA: TGTGCCAGCAGCGTAGTCCCGGGATCAAACTACAATGAGCAGTTCTTC; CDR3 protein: CASSVVPGSNYNEQFF
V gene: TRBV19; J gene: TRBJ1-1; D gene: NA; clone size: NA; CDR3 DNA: TGTGCCAGTAATTGGGGAAGGGTAGCGATGAACACTGAAGCTTTCTTT; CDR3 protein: CASNWGRVAMNTEAFF
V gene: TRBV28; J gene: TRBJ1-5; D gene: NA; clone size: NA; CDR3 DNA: TGTGCCAGCAGTTTGCCCTCCTCGCGGGTTATTGGTCAGCCCCAGCATTTT; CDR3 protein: CASSLPSSRVIGQPQHF
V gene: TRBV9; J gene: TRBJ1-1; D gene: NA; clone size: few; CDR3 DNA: TGTGCCAGCAGCGTAGCAGGGGCTGACACTGAAGCTTTCTTT; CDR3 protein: CASSVAGADTEAFF
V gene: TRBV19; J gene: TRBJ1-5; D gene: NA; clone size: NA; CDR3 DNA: TGTGCCAGTAGTCTCAAGCGGGGAGCTAGCAATCAGCCCCAGCATTTT; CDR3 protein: CASSLKRGASNQPQHF
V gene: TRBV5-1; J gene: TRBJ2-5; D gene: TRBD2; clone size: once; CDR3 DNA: TGCGCCAGCAGTCAAGTACCTAGCGGGGCGGGGACCCAGTACTTC; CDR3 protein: CASSQVPSGAGTQYF